These 15 T cell receptor beta chains originate from one sample sequenced in a study of radiotherapy plus CTLA-4 blockade in lung cancer. Repertoires were generated with immunoSEQ multiplex PCR, while TCRdb's copy carries only in-frame clones and drops some. The profile covers some 70,000 clones, with less than 80% appearing a single time and roughly 10% taken by the ten largest. The sample here was peripheral blood, taken from a patient treated with radiotherapy plus ipilimumab. Receptor source: a human donor with non-small cell lung cancer who had a complete response to radiotherapy plus ipilimumab.

The chain combines TRBV7-6 with TRBJ1-5, with 8 bases aligning to TRBD1. J gave up 5 bases and V 5 bases, and 11 bases lay outside the gene matches. Germline V gives CDR1 SGHVS, CDR2 FNYEAQ. The CDR3 consists of 16 residues. CDR3 loop: CASSTSQGARDQPQHF. As DNA, the CDR3 is TGTGCCAGCAGCACCTCCCAGGGGGCGAGAGATCAGCCCCAGCATTTT.

V is TRBV7-2 and J is TRBJ2-3, with D unresolved. The CDR3 consists of 15 residues. Germline V CDR1 and CDR2: SGHTA, FQGNSA. Trimming took 2 bases from V and 4 from J, leaving 13 bases between them. CDR3 amino acids: CASSLSPKSPDTQYF. CDR3 nucleotides: TGTGCCAGCAGCTTATCCCCAAAAAGCCCAGATACGCAGTATTTT.

The chain couples TRBV7-9 to TRBJ2-3, with a tentative D call TRBD1 (6 bases). The CDR3 totals 17 residues. Germline V gene data show CDR1 as SEHNR and CDR2 as FQNEAQ (reference sequence). V was trimmed by 5 bases and J by 2 bases, leaving 20 bases between them. CDR3 in DNA: TGTGCCAGCAGCGCCTTGGGGCAGGGGAGTCCCACAGATACGCAGTATTTT. This codes for CASSALGQGSPTDTQYF.

This chain joins TRBV4-3 and TRBJ2-1; TRBD1 matches 7 bases. The V gene end was trimmed by 5 bases and the J gene end by 1 base; junction bases not matched to a gene: 5. The CDR3 is 15 residues long. CDR1 is LGHNA, CDR2 YSLEER, per germline. CDR3: CASSVDRLSYNEQFF. The DNA of the CDR3 is TGCGCCAGCAGCGTGGACAGGCTATCCTACAATGAGCAGTTCTTC.

The chain links TRBV2 to TRBJ1-5; 8 bases are a match to TRBD1. This CDR3 has 15 amino acids. CDR1 and CDR2 from the germline V gene are SNHLY and FYNNEI. Trimming took 5 bases from V and 2 from J; bases not matched to a gene: 5. The CDR3 sequence: CASSSGGRGNQPQHF. CDR3 nucleotides: TGTGCCAGCAGTTCAGGGGGCCGGGGCAATCAGCCCCAGCATTTT.

The rearrangement uses TRBV29-1 and TRBJ1-3, with D possibly being TRBD1 (6 bases). Germline values: CDR1 SQVTM, CDR2 ANQGSEA. V shed 3 bases and J shed 0 bases, with 15 bases lying between them. The CDR3 covers 16 residues. CDR3: CSVDDTRGGSGNTIYF. DNA for the CDR3: TGCAGCGTTGACGATACGAGAGGGGGCTCTGGAAACACCATATATTTT.

The chain links TRBV5-1 to TRBJ1-4; no reliable D call. This CDR3 comprises 13 residues. Germline V lookup: CDR1 SGHRS, CDR2 YFSETQ. Trimming removed 4 bases at V and 8 bases at J, with 12 bases between. CDR3 DNA: TGCGCCAGCAGCCCGGGTGAGGGAGAAAAACTGTTTTTT. It encodes CASSPGEGEKLFF. The complete variable domain, with remaining parts taken from reference TRBV5-1 and TRBJ1-4, reads KAGVTQTPRYLIKTRGQQVTLSCSPISGHRSVSWYQQTPGQGLQFLFEYFSETQRNKGNFPGRFSGRQFSNSRSEMNVSTLELGDSALYLCASSPGEGEKLFFGSGTQLSVL.

The chain uses TRBV7-2 and TRBJ2-6, with 7 bases fitting TRBD1. The length of the CDR3 is 16 residues. Germline values: CDR1 SGHTA, CDR2 FQGNSA. The J segment lost 4 bases and the V segment lost 7 bases, leaving 10 bases of the junction unmatched. The CDR3 spells CASNNRGESGANVLTF. In nucleotides, the CDR3 is TGTGCCAGCAACAACAGGGGTGAGAGCGGGGCCAACGTCCTGACTTTC.

This clone came up once. The chain employs TRBV11-2 and TRBJ1-5; 7 bases fit TRBD1. V lost 5 bases and J lost 15; bases outside the gene matches: 16. Germline V gene sequence: CDR1 SGHAT, CDR2 FQNNGV. This CDR3 region has 14 residues. As DNA, the CDR3 is TGTGCCAGCAGCACGGACAGGCGGGTGCGGACTCCGCATTTT. Encoded protein: CASSTDRRVRTPHF. Combining the CDR3 with reference TRBV11-2 and TRBJ1-5 gives the whole variable domain EAGVAQSPRYKIIEKRQSVAFWCNPISGHATLYWYQQILGQGPKLLIQFQNNGVVDDSQLPKDRFSAERLKGVDSTLKIQPAKLEDSAVYLCASSTDRRVRTPHFGDGTRLSIL.

This rearrangement joins TRBV6-5 to TRBJ1-1; D not certain. This CDR3 has 13 residues. Trimming cost V 3 bases and J 3 bases, with 8 bases left between them. CDR1 is MNHEY and CDR2 is SVGAGI in the germline V gene. The CDR3 nucleotides are TGTGCCAGCAGTTATGAGTATTACACTGAAGCTTTCTTT. Encoded protein: CASSYEYYTEAFF.

This chain uses TRBV30 with TRBJ2-1; TRBD1 might be the D (6 bases). Germline CDR1 and CDR2: GTSNPN and SVGIG (reference sequence). The CDR3 totals 15 residues. The V and J ends lost 0 bases and 1 base respectively, with 10 bases between them. CDR3 DNA: TGTGCCTGGAGTGTACAGGGATATTCCTACAATGAGCAGTTCTTC. It yields the protein CAWSVQGYSYNEQFF.

The J gene is TRBJ2-1, the V gene TRBV5-1, with D unresolved. Germline V CDR1 and CDR2: SGHRS, YFSETQ. The CDR3 spans 11 residues. Trimming took 2 bases from V and 4 from J, leaving 1 base between them. CDR3 in amino acids: CASSFYNEQFF. The CDR3 DNA is TGCGCCAGCAGCTTTTACAATGAGCAGTTCTTC.

The chain links TRBV2 to TRBJ2-3; TRBD2 agrees at 8 bases. J was trimmed by 0 bases and V by 7 bases; bases with no gene match: 12. The CDR3 has 17 residues. Germline values: CDR1 SNHLY, CDR2 FYNNEI. The DNA of the CDR3 is TGTGCCAGCATAAGCGGGAGCTCCGCCTTTAGCACAGATACGCAGTATTTT. Encoded protein: CASISGSSAFSTDTQYF.

The chain employs TRBV7-2 and TRBJ2-1, with D possibly being TRBD1 (5 bases). Trimming took 2 bases from V and 10 from J, leaving 12 bases between them. The CDR3 runs 13 residues. Germline V gene sequence: CDR1 SGHTA, CDR2 FQGNSA. CDR3 region: CASSLSTKGEQFF. The CDR3 DNA is TGTGCCAGCAGCTTATCGACGAAGGGGGAGCAGTTCTTC.

J is TRBJ2-5 and V is TRBV5-1, with unresolved D. Trimming stripped 0 bases from V and 5 bases from J, with 11 bases between. This CDR3 region has 14 residues. From germline, CDR1 is SGHRS and CDR2 YFSETQ. This CDR3 is CASSLGSEGETQYF. CDR3 DNA: TGCGCCAGCAGCTTGGGGTCGGAAGGGGAGACCCAGTACTTC. The full variable domain, completed using reference TRBV5-1 and TRBJ2-5, is KAGVTQTPRYLIKTRGQQVTLSCSPISGHRSVSWYQQTPGQGLQFLFEYFSETQRNKGNFPGRFSGRQFSNSRSEMNVSTLELGDSALYLCASSLGSEGETQYFGPGTRLLVL.